This T cell receptor (beta chain) was captured in a study of T cell responses to AZD1222 COVID-19 vaccine. Study-level points and caveats: Among AZD1222 vaccinees, only six or seven were seropositive at baseline. Sampling that yielded the repertoires occurred only after the peak T cell response.

Sequencing used immunoSEQ multiplex PCR; TCRdb keeps in-frame clones, though not all of them. Of about 120,000 clones listed, 70% to 90% were seen once; the top ten hold over 8%. This clone came up once. Its target is unknown. The germline CDR1 and CDR2 sequences are GTSNPN and SVGIG (reference sequence). The CDR3 is 13 residues long. V was trimmed by 0 bases and J by 11 bases, leaving 16 bases between them. This TCR came from an adult in good health. The rearrangement uses TRBV30 and TRBJ1-2, with D perhaps matching TRBD1 (6 bases). The material sequenced was peripheral blood, taken on day 0 of AZD1222 vaccination. This CDR3 is CAWSVQGPMGYTF. CDR3 nucleotides: TGTGCCTGGAGTGTACAGGGCCCCATGGGGTACACCTTC. Full variable domain (outside the CDR3, taken from reference TRBV30 and TRBJ1-2): SQTIHQWPATLVQPVGSPLSLECTVEGTSNPNLYWYRQAAGRGLQLLFYSVGIGQISSEVPQNLSASRPQDRQFILSSKKLLLSDSGFYLCAWSVQGPMGYTFGSGTRLTVV.